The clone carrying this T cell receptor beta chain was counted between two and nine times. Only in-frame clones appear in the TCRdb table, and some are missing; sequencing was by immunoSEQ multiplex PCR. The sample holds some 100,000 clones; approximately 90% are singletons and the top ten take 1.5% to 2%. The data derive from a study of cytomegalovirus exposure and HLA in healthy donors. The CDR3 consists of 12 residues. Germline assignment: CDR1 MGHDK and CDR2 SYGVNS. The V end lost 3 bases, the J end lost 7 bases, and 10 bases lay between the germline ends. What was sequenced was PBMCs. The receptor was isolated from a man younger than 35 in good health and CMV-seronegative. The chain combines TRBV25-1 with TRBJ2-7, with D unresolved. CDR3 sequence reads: CASSDGGPEQYF. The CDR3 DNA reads TGTGCCAGCAGTGACGGCGGCCCGGAGCAGTACTTC.